These 2 T cell receptor beta chains originate from one sample sequenced in a study of naive and memory T cell subsets. Treatment specified: skin biopsy from PPD injection site in Mantoux-positive individual. A UMI-containing oligonucleotide was joined by 3' ligation to the TCR cDNA template. Amplification of ligated cDNA took four PCR rounds with SP2 and nested alpha and beta constant primers. TCRdb processed the UMI-ligation and nested PCR reads anew with MiXCR; each CDR3 protein has one entry. The sample has some 21,000 distinct CDR3 sequences, roughly 5.5% seen once. Here the sequenced sample was skin, taken from a tuberculin skin test site. The receptors were gathered from an adult in good health.

V gene TRBV19 combines with J gene TRBJ1-5; 8 bases line up with TRBD1. CDR1 and CDR2 (germline): LNHDA, SQIVND (reference sequence). This CDR3 is 17 amino acids long. With 5 bases clipped from V and 3 bases from J, the junction kept 12 bases outside the gene matches. CDR3 sequence (DNA): TGTGCCAGTAGTGCCAGGACAGGGCCGACCTACAATCAGCCCCAGCATTTT. This gives the protein CASSARTGPTYNQPQHF.

In this sample, this clonotype turned up many times. The chain recombines TRBV19 with TRBJ2-7; the D gene could be TRBD1 or TRBD2 (5 bases each). The germline V and J ends were trimmed by 10 bases and 3 bases, with 22 bases remaining between them. Germline V gene sequence: CDR1 LNHDA, CDR2 SQIVND (reference sequence). The CDR3 has 15 residues. This CDR3 is CATLLGESRIYEQYF. As DNA, the CDR3 is TGTGCCACCCTACTAGGGGAATCAAGGATCTACGAGCAGTACTTC.